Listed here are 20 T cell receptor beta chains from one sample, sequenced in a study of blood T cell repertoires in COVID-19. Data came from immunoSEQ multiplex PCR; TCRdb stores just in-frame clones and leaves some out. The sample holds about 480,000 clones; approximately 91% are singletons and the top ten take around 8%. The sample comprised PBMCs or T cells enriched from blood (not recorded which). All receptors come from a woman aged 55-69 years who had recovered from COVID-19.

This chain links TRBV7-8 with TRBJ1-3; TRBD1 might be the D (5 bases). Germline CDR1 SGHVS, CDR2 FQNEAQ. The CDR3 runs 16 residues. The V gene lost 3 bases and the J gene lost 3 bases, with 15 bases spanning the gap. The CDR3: CASSFTGRTGGNTIYF. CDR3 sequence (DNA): TGTGCCAGCAGCTTCACCGGGAGAACAGGTGGAAACACCATATATTTT.

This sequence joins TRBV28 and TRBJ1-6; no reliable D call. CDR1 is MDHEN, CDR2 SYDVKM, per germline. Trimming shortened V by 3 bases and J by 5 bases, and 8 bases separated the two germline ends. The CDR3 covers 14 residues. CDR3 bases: TGTGCCAGCAGTTTCCCTCAGAATAATTCACCCCTCCACTTT. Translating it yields CASSFPQNNSPLHF.

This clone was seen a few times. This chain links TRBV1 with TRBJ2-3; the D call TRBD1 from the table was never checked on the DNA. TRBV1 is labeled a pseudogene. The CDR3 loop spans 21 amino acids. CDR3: CTSSQPLAIIPGTGEGDTQYF. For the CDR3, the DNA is TGCACCAGCAGCCAACCCCTGGCGATCATCCCCGGGACAGGGGAAGGAGATACGCAGTATTTT.

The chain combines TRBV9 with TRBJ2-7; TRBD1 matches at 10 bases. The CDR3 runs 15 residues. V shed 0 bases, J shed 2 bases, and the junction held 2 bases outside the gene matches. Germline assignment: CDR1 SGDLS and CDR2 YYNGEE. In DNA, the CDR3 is TGTGCCAGCAGCGTAGGGGACAGGGGCCCCTACGAGCAGTACTTC. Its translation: CASSVGDRGPYEQYF.

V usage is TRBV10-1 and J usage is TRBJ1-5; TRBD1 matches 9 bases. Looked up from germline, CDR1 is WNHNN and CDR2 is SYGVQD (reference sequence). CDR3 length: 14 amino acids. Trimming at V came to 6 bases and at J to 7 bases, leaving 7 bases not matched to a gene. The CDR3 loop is CASSQQGAEQPQHF. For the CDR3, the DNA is TGCGCCAGCAGCCAACAGGGGGCGGAACAGCCCCAGCATTTT.

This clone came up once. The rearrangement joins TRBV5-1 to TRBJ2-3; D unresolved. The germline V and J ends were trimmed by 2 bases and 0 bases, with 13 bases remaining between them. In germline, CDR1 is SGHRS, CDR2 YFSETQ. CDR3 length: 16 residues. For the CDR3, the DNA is TGCGCCAGCAGCTTTCAGGCAGCTTCTAGCACAGATACGCAGTATTTT. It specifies CASSFQAASSTDTQYF. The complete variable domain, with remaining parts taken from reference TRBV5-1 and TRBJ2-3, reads KAGVTQTPRYLIKTRGQQVTLSCSPISGHRSVSWYQQTPGQGLQFLFEYFSETQRNKGNFPGRFSGRQFSNSRSEMNVSTLELGDSALYLCASSFQAASSTDTQYFGPGTRLTVL.

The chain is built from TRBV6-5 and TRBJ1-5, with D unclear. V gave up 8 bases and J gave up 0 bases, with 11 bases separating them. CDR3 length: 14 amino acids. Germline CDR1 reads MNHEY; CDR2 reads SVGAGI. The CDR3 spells CASGRLYSNQPQHF. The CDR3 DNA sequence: TGTGCCAGCGGGAGGCTCTATAGCAATCAGCCCCAGCATTTT.

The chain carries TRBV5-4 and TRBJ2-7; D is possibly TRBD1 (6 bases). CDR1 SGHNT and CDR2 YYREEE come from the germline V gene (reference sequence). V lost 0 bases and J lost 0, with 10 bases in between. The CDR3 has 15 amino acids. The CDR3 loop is CASSLGQGSSYEQYF. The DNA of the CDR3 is TGTGCCAGCAGCTTGGGGCAGGGGAGCTCCTACGAGCAGTACTTC.

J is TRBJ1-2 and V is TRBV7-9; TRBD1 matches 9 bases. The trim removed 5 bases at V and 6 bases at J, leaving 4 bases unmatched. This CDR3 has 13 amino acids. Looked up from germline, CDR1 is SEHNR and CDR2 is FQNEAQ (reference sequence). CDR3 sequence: CASSRTGDDGYTF. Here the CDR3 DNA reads TGTGCCAGCAGCCGGACAGGGGACGATGGCTACACCTTC.

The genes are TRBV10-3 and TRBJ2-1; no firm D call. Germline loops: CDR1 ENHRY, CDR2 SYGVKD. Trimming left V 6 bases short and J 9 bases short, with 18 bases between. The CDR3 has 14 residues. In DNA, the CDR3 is TGTGCCATCAGCGGTCTCCCTCTCATCGGTGAGCAGTTCTTC. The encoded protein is CAISGLPLIGEQFF.

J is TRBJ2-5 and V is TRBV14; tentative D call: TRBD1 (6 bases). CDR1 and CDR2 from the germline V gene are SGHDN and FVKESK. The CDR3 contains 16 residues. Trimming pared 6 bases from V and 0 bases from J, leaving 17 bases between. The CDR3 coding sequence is TGTGCCAGCAGTACCCCGGGACAAAGGTACCAAGAGACCCAGTACTTC. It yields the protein CASSTPGQRYQETQYF.

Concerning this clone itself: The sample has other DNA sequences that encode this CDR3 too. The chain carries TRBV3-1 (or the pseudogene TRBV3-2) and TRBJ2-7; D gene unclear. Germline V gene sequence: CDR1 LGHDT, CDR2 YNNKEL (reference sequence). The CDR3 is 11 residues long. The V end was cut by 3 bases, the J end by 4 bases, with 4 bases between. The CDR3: CASSQRYEQYF. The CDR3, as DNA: TGTGCCAGCAGCCAGCGATACGAGCAGTACTTC.

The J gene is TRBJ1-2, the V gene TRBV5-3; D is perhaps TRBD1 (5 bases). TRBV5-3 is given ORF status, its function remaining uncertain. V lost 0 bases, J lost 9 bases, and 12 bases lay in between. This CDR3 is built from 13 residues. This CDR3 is CARSLGGSGCYTF. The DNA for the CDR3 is TGTGCCAGAAGCTTGGGGGGCAGTGGCTGCTACACCTTC.

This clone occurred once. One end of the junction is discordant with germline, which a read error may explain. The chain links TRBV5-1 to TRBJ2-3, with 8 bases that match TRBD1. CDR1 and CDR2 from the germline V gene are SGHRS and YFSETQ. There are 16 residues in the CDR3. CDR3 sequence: CASRFGQGQSTDTQYF. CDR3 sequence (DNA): TGCGCCAGCCGCTTCGGACAGGGACAGAGCACAGATACGCAGTATTTT. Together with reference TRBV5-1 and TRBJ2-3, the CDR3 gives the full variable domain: KAGVTQTPRYLIKTRGQQVTLSCSPISGHRSVSWYQQTPGQGLQFLFEYFSETQRNKGNFPGRFSGRQFSNSRSEMNVSTLELGDSALYLCASRFGQGQSTDTQYFGPGTRLTVL.

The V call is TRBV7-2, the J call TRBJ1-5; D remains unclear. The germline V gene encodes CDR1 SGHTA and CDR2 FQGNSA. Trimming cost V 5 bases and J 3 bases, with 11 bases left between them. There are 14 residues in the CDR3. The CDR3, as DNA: TGTGCCAGCAGCAACTCCGGGTCCAATCAGCCCCAGCATTTT. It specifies CASSNSGSNQPQHF. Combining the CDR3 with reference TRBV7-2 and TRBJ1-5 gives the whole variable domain GAGVSQSPSNKVTEKGKDVELRCDPISGHTALYWYRQSLGQGLEFLIYFQGNSAPDKSGLPSDRFSAERTGGSVSTLTIQRTQQEDSAVYLCASSNSGSNQPQHFGDGTRLSIL.

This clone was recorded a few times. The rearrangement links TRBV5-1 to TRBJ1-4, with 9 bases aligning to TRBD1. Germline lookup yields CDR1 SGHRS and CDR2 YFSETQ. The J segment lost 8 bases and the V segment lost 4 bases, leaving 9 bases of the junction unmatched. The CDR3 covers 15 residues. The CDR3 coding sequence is TGCGCCAGCAGCCCGACAGGGGGAAAGGAAGAAAAACTGTTTTTT. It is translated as CASSPTGGKEEKLFF.

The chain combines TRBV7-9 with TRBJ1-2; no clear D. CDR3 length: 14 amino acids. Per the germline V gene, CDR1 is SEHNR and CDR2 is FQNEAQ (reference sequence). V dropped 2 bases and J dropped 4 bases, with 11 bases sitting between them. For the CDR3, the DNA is TGTGCCAGCAGCTTAAATCCAGGTCTCTATGGCTACACCTTC. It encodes CASSLNPGLYGYTF. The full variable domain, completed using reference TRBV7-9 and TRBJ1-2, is DTGVSQNPRHKITKRGQNVTFRCDPISEHNRLYWYRQTLGQGPEFLTYFQNEAQLEKSRLLSDRFSAERPKGSFSTLEIQRTEQGDSAMYLCASSLNPGLYGYTFGSGTRLTVV.

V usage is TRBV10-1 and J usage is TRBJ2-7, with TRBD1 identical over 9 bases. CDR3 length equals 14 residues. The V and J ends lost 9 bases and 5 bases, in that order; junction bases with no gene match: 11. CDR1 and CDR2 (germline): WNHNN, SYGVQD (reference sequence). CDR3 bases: TGCGCCAGGGACCCACGGGACAGGGACCACGAGCAGTACTTC. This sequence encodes CARDPRDRDHEQYF.

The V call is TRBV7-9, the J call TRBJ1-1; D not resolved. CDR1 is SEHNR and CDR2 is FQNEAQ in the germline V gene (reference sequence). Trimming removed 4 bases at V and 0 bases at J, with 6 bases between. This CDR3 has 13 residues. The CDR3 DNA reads TGTGCCAGCAGCTCCAGTTTGAACACTGAAGCTTTCTTT. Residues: CASSSSLNTEAFF.

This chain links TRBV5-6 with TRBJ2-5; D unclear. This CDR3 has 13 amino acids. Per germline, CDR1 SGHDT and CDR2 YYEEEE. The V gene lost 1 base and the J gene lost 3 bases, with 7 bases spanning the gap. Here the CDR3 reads CASSLLAEETQYF. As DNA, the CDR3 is TGTGCCAGCAGCTTGCTGGCGGAAGAGACCCAGTACTTC.